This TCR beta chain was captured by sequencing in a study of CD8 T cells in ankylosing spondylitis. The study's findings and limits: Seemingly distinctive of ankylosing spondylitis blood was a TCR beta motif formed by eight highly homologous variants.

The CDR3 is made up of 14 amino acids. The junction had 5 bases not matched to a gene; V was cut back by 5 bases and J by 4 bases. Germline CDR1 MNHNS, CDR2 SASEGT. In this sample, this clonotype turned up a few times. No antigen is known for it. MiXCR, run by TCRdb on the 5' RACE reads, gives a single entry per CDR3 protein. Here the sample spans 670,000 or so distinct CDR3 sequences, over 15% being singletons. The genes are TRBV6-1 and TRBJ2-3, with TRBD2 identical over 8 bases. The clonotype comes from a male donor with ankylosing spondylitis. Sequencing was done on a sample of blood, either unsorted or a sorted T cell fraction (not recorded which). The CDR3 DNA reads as TGTGCCAGCAGTCTAGGGGGACTAGCAGATACGCAGTATTTT. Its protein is CASSLGGLADTQYF.